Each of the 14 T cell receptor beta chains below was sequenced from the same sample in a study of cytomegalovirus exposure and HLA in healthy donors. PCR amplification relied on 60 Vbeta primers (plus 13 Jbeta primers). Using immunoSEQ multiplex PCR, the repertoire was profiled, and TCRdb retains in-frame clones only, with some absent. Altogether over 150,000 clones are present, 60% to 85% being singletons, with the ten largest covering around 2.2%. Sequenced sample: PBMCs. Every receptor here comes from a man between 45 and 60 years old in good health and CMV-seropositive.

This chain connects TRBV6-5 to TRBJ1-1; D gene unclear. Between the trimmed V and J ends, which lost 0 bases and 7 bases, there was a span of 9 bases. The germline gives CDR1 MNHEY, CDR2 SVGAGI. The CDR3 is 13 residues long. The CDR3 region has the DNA TGTGCCAGCAGTTACTCGTCAGGTAGTGAAGCTTTCTTT. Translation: CASSYSSGSEAFF.

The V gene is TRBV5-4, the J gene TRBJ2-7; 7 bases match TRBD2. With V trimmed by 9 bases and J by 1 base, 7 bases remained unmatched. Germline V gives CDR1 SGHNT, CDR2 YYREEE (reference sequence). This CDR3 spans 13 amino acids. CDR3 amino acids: CAIHRGVSYEQYF. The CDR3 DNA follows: TGTGCCATCCACCGGGGGGTATCCTACGAGCAGTACTTC.

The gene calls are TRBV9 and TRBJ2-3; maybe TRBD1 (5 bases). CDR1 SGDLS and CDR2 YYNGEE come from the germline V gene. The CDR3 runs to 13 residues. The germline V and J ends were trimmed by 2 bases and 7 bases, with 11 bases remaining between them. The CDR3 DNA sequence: TGTGCCAGCAGCGTTTCGGACACCCATACGCAGTATTTT. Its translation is CASSVSDTHTQYF.

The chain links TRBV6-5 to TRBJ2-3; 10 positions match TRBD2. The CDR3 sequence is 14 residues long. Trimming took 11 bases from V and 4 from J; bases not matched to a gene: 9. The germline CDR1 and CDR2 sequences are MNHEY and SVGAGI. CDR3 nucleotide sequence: TGTGCCTCCACGGTAGCGGGGGGTTCAGATACGCAGTATTTT. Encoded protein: CASTVAGGSDTQYF.

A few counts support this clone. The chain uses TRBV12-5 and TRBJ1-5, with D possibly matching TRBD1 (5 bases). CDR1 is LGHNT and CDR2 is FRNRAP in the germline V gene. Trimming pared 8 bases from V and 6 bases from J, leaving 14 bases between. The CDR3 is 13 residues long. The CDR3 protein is CASTGIIGQPQHF. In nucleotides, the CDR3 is TGTGCTAGTACAGGCATTATTGGTCAGCCCCAGCATTTT.

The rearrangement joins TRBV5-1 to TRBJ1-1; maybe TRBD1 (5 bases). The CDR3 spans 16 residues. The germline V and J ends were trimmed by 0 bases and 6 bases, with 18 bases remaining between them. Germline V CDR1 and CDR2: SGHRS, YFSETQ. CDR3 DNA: TGCGCCAGCAGCTTGGGGACACAAGGGGAAATCCCTGAAGCTTTCTTT. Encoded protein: CASSLGTQGEIPEAFF.

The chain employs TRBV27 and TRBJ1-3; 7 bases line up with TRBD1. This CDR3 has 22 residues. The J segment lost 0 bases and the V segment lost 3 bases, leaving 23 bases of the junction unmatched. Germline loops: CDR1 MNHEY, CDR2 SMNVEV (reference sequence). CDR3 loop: CASSFLRDREILRLSSGNTIYF. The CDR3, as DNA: TGTGCCAGCAGTTTCCTCCGGGACAGAGAGATTCTACGCCTCAGCTCTGGAAACACCATATATTTT.

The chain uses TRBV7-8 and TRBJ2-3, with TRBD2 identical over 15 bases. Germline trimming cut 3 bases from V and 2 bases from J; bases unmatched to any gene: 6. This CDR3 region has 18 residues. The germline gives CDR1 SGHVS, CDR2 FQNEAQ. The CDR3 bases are TGTGCCAGCAGCTTCCTGGGGACTAGCGGGGGGAACACAGATACGCAGTATTTT. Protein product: CASSFLGTSGGNTDTQYF. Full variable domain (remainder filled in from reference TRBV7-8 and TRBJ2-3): GAGVSQSPRYKVAKRGQDVALRCDPISGHVSLFWYQQALGQGPEFLTYFQNEAQLDKSGLPSDRFFAERPEGSVSTLKIQRTQQEDSAVYLCASSFLGTSGGNTDTQYFGPGTRLTVL.

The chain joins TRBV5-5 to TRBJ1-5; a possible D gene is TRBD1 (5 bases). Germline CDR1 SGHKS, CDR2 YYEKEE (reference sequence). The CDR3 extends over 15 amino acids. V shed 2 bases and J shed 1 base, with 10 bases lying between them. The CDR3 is CASSFGGSSNQPQHF. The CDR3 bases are TGTGCCAGCAGCTTCGGGGGTTCGAGCAATCAGCCCCAGCATTTT.

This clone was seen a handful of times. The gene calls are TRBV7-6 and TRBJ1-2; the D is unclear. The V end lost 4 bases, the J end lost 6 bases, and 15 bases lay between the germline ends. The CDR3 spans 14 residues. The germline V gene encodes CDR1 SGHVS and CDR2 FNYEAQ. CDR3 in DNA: TGTGCCAGCAGCTCCCACTGGCGGGGAAATGGCTACACCTTC. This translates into CASSSHWRGNGYTF.

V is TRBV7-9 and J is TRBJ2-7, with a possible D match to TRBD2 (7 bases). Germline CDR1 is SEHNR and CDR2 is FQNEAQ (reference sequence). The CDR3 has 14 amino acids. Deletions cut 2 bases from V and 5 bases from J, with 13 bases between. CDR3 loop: CASSLRGAPDEQYF. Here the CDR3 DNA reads TGTGCCAGCAGCTTACGGGGGGCGCCGGACGAGCAGTACTTC.

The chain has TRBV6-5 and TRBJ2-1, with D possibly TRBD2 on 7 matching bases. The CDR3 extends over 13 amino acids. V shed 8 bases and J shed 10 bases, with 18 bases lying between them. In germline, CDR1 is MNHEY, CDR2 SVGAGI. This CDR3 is CASSRSGEGEQFF. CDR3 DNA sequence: TGTGCCAGCTCGAGGTCAGGGGAGGGGGAGCAGTTCTTC.

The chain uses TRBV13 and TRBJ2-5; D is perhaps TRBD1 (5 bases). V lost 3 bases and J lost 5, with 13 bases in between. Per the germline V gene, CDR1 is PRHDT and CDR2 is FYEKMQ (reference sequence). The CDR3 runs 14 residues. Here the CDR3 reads CASSLWMGRETQYF. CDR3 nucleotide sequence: TGTGCCAGCAGCTTGTGGATGGGGCGCGAGACCCAGTACTTC.

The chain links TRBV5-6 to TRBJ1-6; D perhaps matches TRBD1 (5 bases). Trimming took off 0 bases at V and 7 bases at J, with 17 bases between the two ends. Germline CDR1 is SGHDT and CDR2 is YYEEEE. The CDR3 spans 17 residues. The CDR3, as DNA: TGTGCCAGCAGCTTGGAATTGGGGCAGGGCGCCAATTCACCCCTCCACTTT. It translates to CASSLELGQGANSPLHF.